Below, 3 T cell receptor beta chains from the same sample are listed, as sequenced in a study of T-cell memory formation after mild COVID-19. MiXCR, run by TCRdb on the 5' RACE reads, gives a single entry per CDR3 protein. Of approximately 260,000 distinct CDR3 sequences listed, 16% were seen once; the top ten hold 20% to 25%. Sequenced input: PBMCs or a T cell subset sorted from them (not recorded which). These receptors were taken from a man between 18 and 35 years old who had mild COVID-19 (a few samples of this study predate the infection). Cell type and time point are not known.

This clonotype came up a few times. J is TRBJ1-4 and V is TRBV5-1, with a weak D call TRBD1 (5 bases). The CDR3 loop spans 13 amino acids. With 7 bases removed from V and 4 bases from J, the gap between germline ends came to 11 bases. Germline loops: CDR1 SGHRS, CDR2 YFSETQ. The CDR3 sequence: CASRPGFNEKLFF. In nucleotides, the CDR3 is TGCGCCAGCCGTCCAGGGTTTAATGAAAAACTGTTTTTT. Based on the CDR3 plus reference TRBV5-1 and TRBJ1-4, the full variable domain is KAGVTQTPRYLIKTRGQQVTLSCSPISGHRSVSWYQQTPGQGLQFLFEYFSETQRNKGNFPGRFSGRQFSNSRSEMNVSTLELGDSALYLCASRPGFNEKLFFGSGTQLSVL.

This clonotype was seen ten or more times. The chain has TRBV5-1 and TRBJ2-7, with TRBD1 matching 7 bases. Trimming took 7 bases from V and 4 from J; bases not matched to a gene: 8. In germline, CDR1 is SGHRS, CDR2 YFSETQ. The CDR3 runs to 13 residues. CDR3 sequence: CASCRDSLYEQYF. In DNA, the CDR3 is TGCGCCAGCTGCCGGGACAGTCTATACGAGCAGTACTTC. The whole variable domain, filled in from reference TRBV5-1 and TRBJ2-7, reads KAGVTQTPRYLIKTRGQQVTLSCSPISGHRSVSWYQQTPGQGLQFLFEYFSETQRNKGNFPGRFSGRQFSNSRSEMNVSTLELGDSALYLCASCRDSLYEQYFGPGTRLTVT.

This clonotype was observed a few times. This chain uses TRBV5-8 with TRBJ1-4; 7 bases map to TRBD1. After removal of 3 bases from V and 4 bases from J, the junction contained 3 bases not matched to a gene. CDR3 length: 14 residues. Germline CDR1 is SGHTS and CDR2 is YDEGEE. The CDR3 region is CASSSGTVNEKLFF. The CDR3, as DNA: TGTGCCAGCAGCTCCGGGACAGTTAATGAAAAACTGTTTTTT.